Listed below are T cell receptor beta chains from one sample, sequenced in a study of breast tumors, draining lymph nodes, adjacent tissues. Using its own MiXCR run on the multiplex PCR reads, TCRdb lists one record per CDR3 protein. The data contain roughly 100,000 distinct CDR3 sequences, about 31% of them singletons. The material sequenced was axillary lymph node tissue. These receptor sequences come from a female donor with breast cancer. Some clones in this sample may be carry-over from other donors' samples. CDR3s include the opening cysteine and the closing phenylalanine or tryptophan. D genes are given only for firm matches. For some rows the clone size is stated as once, few or many, or as a class when expanded; others skip it.

j_call d_call v_call clone_size cdr3_aa cdr3_nt
TRBJ2-3 - TRBV10-3 - CAISPGEASSIDTQYF TGTGCCATCAGTCCCGGCGAGGCTTCTAGCATAGATACGCAGTACTTT
TRBJ2-2 - TRBV4-1 many CASSQVGGELFF TGCGCCAGCAGCCAAGTGGGCGGGGAGCTGTTTTTT
TRBJ1-1 - TRBV19 few CASIPGRFAEAFF TGTGCCAGTATCCCTGGCCGGTTTGCTGAAGCTTTCTTT
TRBJ2-5 TRBD1 TRBV19 many CASSETGHGETQYF TGTGCCAGTAGCGAGACAGGGCACGGAGAGACCCAGTACTTC
TRBJ2-7 TRBD2 TRBV2 many CASRGTSGRYEQYF TGTGCCAGCAGAGGTACTAGCGGACGATACGAGCAGTACTTC
TRBJ2-7 TRBD1 TRBV7-9 - CASGTGSYEQYF TGTGCCAGCGGGACAGGATCCTACGAGCAGTACTTC
TRBJ1-1 TRBD1 TRBV29-1 few CSGGQGGSTEAFF TGCAGCGGGGGACAGGGGGGATCCACTGAAGCTTTCTTT
TRBJ2-7 TRBD2 TRBV9 many CASSVAGTSGPQRYF TGTGCCAGCAGCGTAGCGGGGACTAGCGGGCCACAGCGGTACTTC
TRBJ2-6 - TRBV20-1 many CSAREGSGANVLTF TGCAGTGCTAGAGAGGGCTCTGGGGCCAACGTCCTGACTTTC
TRBJ1-2 - TRBV6-2/TRBV6-3 many CASRIWSGDDGYTF TGTGCCAGCAGGATTTGGTCGGGGGACGATGGCTACACCTTC
TRBJ2-7 TRBD1 TRBV27 many CASSLRGPPYEQYF TGTGCCAGCAGCCTCAGGGGGCCCCCCTACGAGCAGTACTTC
TRBJ1-6 - TRBV15 many CATSRDRKVRRDPHNSPLHF TGTGCCACCAGCAGAGATAGGAAGGTCCGGCGGGACCCCCATAATTCACCCCTCCACTTT
TRBJ1-2 TRBD1 TRBV29-1 many CSAIGGQGLRGYTF TGCAGCGCCATCGGGGGACAGGGATTGAGGGGCTACACCTTC
TRBJ2-2 - TRBV7-8 - CASSLVVGIHTGGPFF TGTGCCAGCAGCTTAGTTGTGGGCATACACACCGGGGGGCCGTTTTTT
TRBJ2-4 - TRBV6-6 many CASNGNIQYF TGTGCCAGCAACGGAAACATTCAGTACTTC
TRBJ2-3 TRBD2 TRBV7-9 once CASSFLAGATDTQYF TGTGCCAGCAGCTTTCTAGCGGGAGCAACAGATACGCAGTATTTT
TRBJ2-3 TRBD2 TRBV5-1 many CASSAPGLGTDTQYF TGCGCCAGCAGCGCCCCGGGACTAGGGACAGATACGCAGTATTTT
TRBJ1-3 - TRBV5-1 many CASSFGQGNTIYF TGCGCCAGCAGCTTCGGACAGGGAAACACCATATATTTT
TRBJ1-2 - TRBV2 many CASSPRTYGYTF TGTGCCAGCAGCCCCAGGACTTATGGCTACACCTTC
TRBJ1-2 - TRBV7-7 once CASTQDRVGTTSYGYTF TGTGCTAGCACCCAAGATAGGGTTGGGACCACTTCCTATGGCTACACCTTC
TRBJ1-6 - TRBV15 many CATSRARVTTWSDSPLHF TGTGCCACCAGCAGAGCCCGGGTTACAACGTGGAGCGATTCACCCCTCCACTTT
TRBJ2-3 - TRBV2 many CASRVEDTQYF TGTGCCAGCAGAGTTGAAGATACGCAGTATTTT
TRBJ2-2 - TRBV9 - CASSVGGQLTGELFF TGTGCCAGCAGCGTAGGTGGACAGCTCACCGGGGAGCTGTTTTTT
TRBJ1-6 - TRBV7-2 - CASSLALWGGIGSPLHF TGTGCCAGCAGCTTAGCGCTTTGGGGAGGAATAGGTTCACCCCTCCACTTT
TRBJ2-7 TRBD2 TRBV20-1 many CSANTGTSGRRVWVEQYF TGCAGTGCTAATACCGGGACTAGCGGGAGAAGGGTGTGGGTCGAGCAGTACTTC
TRBJ2-5 TRBD2 TRBV7-2 many CASSPGGLAAKTQYF TGTGCCAGCAGCCCGGGGGGGCTAGCGGCGAAGACCCAGTACTTC
TRBJ1-6 - TRBV25-1 - CASSASDSPNSPLHF TGTGCCAGCAGTGCCTCGGACAGTCCGAATTCACCCCTCCACTTT
TRBJ2-2 TRBD2 TRBV4-2 many CASSQGSGSLPGELFF TGTGCCAGCAGCCAAGGTAGCGGGAGTCTTCCCGGGGAGCTGTTTTTT
TRBJ2-1 TRBD2 TRBV5-1 many CASSLGTSGLTYNEQFF TGCGCCAGCAGCTTAGGGACTAGCGGGTTGACCTACAATGAGCAGTTCTTC
TRBJ2-3 TRBD2 TRBV5-6 many CASTAGLHQDTQYF TGTGCCAGCACCGCGGGACTACACCAAGATACGCAGTATTTT